The 23 T cell receptor beta chains presented below share a single source sample, sequenced in a study of OX40 agonist ivuxolimab in advanced cancers. Sequenced by immunoSEQ multiplex PCR; TCRdb stores in-frame clones only, minus some. The sample yields around 65,000 clones, 80% to 95% seen once. The source material was CD4+ or CD8+ T cells sorted from blood, sampled in a trial of the OX40 agonist ivuxolimab. The receptor set was obtained from an adult with an advanced solid tumor such as melanoma, head and neck, liver or kidney cancer.

The chain has TRBV29-1 and TRBJ2-1; the match to TRBD1 covers 8 bases. Germline CDR1 is SQVTM and CDR2 is ANQGSEA. The length of the CDR3 is 16 residues. The V segment lost 2 bases and the J segment 4 bases; nucleotides outside the gene matches: 10. The CDR3 DNA is TGCAGCGTTGAATGGTCGGGCAGGGGGCTATACAATGAGCAGTTCTTC. Its protein product is CSVEWSGRGLYNEQFF.

This sequence joins TRBV5-4 and TRBJ1-2; unclear D gene. Trimming pared 0 bases from V and 4 bases from J, leaving 16 bases between. CDR1 SGHNT and CDR2 YYREEE come from the germline V gene (reference sequence). The length of the CDR3 is 16 residues. CDR3 protein: CASSLEGLGEIYGYTF. CDR3 coding DNA: TGTGCCAGCAGCTTGGAAGGTCTCGGGGAGATCTATGGCTACACCTTC.

This clone was seen just once. V and J are TRBV28 and TRBJ2-5, with D perhaps TRBD1 (6 bases). Matching the DNA end better, TRBJ2-7 makes the J call doubtful. In germline, CDR1 is MDHEN, CDR2 SYDVKM. CDR3 length equals 15 residues. CDR3 sequence (DNA): TGTGCCAGCAGTTCAGGGGCAGAAATATCCTACGAGCAGTACTTC. Encoded protein: CASSSGAEISYEQYF.

The rearrangement uses TRBV6-5 and TRBJ1-5; 7 nucleotides align to TRBD1. With 4 bases clipped from V and 2 bases from J, the junction kept 5 bases outside the gene matches. Per germline, CDR1 MNHEY and CDR2 SVGAGI. The CDR3 consists of 15 residues. CDR3 DNA: TGTGCCAGCAGTTCACAGGGGTTCGGCAATCAGCCCCAGCATTTT. This codes for CASSSQGFGNQPQHF.

This rearrangement joins TRBV7-2 to TRBJ1-5; the match to TRBD1 covers 9 bases. This CDR3 contains 14 residues. The junction had 5 bases not matched to a gene; V was cut back by 4 bases and J by 7 bases. Germline lookup yields CDR1 SGHTA and CDR2 FQGNSA. Here the CDR3 reads CASSSTGGRQPQHF. Here the CDR3 DNA reads TGTGCCAGCAGCTCAACAGGGGGCCGGCAGCCCCAGCATTTT. The full variable domain, in which reference TRBV7-2 and TRBJ1-5 provide the parts outside the CDR3, is GAGVSQSPSNKVTEKGKDVELRCDPISGHTALYWYRQSLGQGLEFLIYFQGNSAPDKSGLPSDRFSAERTGGSVSTLTIQRTQQEDSAVYLCASSSTGGRQPQHFGDGTRLSIL.

The genes are TRBV4-3 and TRBJ2-1, with TRBD2 matching 13 bases. The CDR3 has 16 residues. The germline CDR1 and CDR2 sequences are LGHNA and YSLEER. Unmatched junction bases numbered 1, after V lost 1 base and J lost 4 bases. CDR3 amino acids: CASSQVLAGGYNEQFF. In DNA, the CDR3 is TGCGCCAGCAGCCAAGTACTAGCGGGAGGGTACAATGAGCAGTTCTTC.

The CDR3 loop is CSVGTFDTGELFF. CDR3 sequence (DNA): TGCAGCGTTGGGACATTCGACACCGGGGAGCTGTTTTTT. The gene calls are TRBV29-1 and TRBJ2-2, with D possibly matching TRBD1 (5 bases). The CDR3 contains 13 residues. CDR1 and CDR2 from the germline V gene are SQVTM and ANQGSEA. V gave up 4 bases and J gave up 3 bases, with 9 bases separating them.

The chain has TRBV18 and TRBJ2-1, with D perhaps matching TRBD2 (6 bases). V was clipped by 0 bases and J by 6 bases, with 18 bases between them. Germline V CDR1 and CDR2: KGHSH, LQKENI. This CDR3 spans 17 amino acids. CDR3 DNA sequence: TGTGCCAGCTCACCACCTCCGATAGCGGACTATATCAATGAGCAGTTCTTC. Its protein is CASSPPPIADYINEQFF.

The chain is built from TRBV7-6 and TRBJ2-2; TRBD2 matches 8 bases. The germline V gene encodes CDR1 SGHVS and CDR2 FNYEAQ. V gave up 5 bases and J gave up 4 bases; unmatched junction bases: 12. CDR3 length: 17 amino acids. CDR3 coding DNA: TGTGCCAGCAGCCCTTTCCATGCGGGAGGTGGCACCGGGGAGCTGTTTTTT. Encoded protein: CASSPFHAGGGTGELFF.

The chain employs TRBV9 and TRBJ1-1; 7 bases are shared with TRBD1. Trimming at V came to 3 bases and at J to 0 bases, leaving 5 bases not matched to a gene. Germline V gene data show CDR1 as SGDLS and CDR2 as YYNGEE. CDR3 size: 15 residues. The CDR3 bases are TGTGCCAGCAGCGCTCGGGACAGCATGAACACTGAAGCTTTCTTT. Translating gives CASSARDSMNTEAFF. The full variable domain, in which reference TRBV9 and TRBJ1-1 provide the parts outside the CDR3, is DSGVTQTPKHLITATGQRVTLRCSPRSGDLSVYWYQQSLDQGLQFLIQYYNGEERAKGNILERFSAQQFPDLHSELNLSSLELGDSALYFCASSARDSMNTEAFFGQGTRLTVV.

V usage is TRBV11-2 and J usage is TRBJ1-2; unclear D gene. V was trimmed by 8 bases and J by 7 bases, leaving 17 bases between them. Germline V CDR1 and CDR2: SGHAT, FQNNGV. The CDR3 consists of 13 residues. The CDR3 DNA follows: TGTGCCAGCGGAACTAGTCCCCGGGGTGGCTACACCTTC. Translation gives CASGTSPRGGYTF.

The chain uses TRBV7-9 and TRBJ2-2; D may be TRBD1 (6 bases). The CDR3 is made up of 15 amino acids. Looked up from germline, CDR1 is SEHNR and CDR2 is FQNEAQ (reference sequence). V lost 5 bases and J 8 bases, leaving 18 bases between the germline ends. DNA for the CDR3: TGTGCCAGCAGCCAATCTACAGGGCCGGAGGGGGAGCTGTTTTTT. Translation gives CASSQSTGPEGELFF.

Only one count was recorded for this clone. The chain carries TRBV19 and TRBJ2-3; D assignment may be TRBD1 or TRBD2 (5 bases each). The CDR3 loop spans 18 amino acids. Germline lookup yields CDR1 LNHDA and CDR2 SQIVND (reference sequence). V was clipped by 0 bases and J by 0 bases, with 16 bases between them. The CDR3 DNA follows: TGTGCCAGTAGTATAGAAGAGGGGATACTTCCTAGCACAGATACGCAGTATTTT. Translated, it gives CASSIEEGILPSTDTQYF.

This chain uses TRBV7-2 with TRBJ2-1; unclear D gene. This CDR3 spans 17 amino acids. Trimming cost V 1 base and J 5 bases, with 18 bases left between them. CDR1 is SGHTA and CDR2 is FQGNSA in the germline V gene. The CDR3 DNA reads TGTGCCAGCAGCTTAGTGACTCTATATGAGCTGAACAATGAGCAGTTCTTC. Translation gives CASSLVTLYELNNEQFF.

This chain joins TRBV7-3 and TRBJ2-7, with D maybe TRBD2 (6 bases). V dropped 2 bases and J dropped 1 base, with 9 bases sitting between them. CDR1 is SGHTA and CDR2 is FQGTGA in the germline V gene. The CDR3 length is 14 residues. The DNA of the CDR3 is TGTGCCAGCAGCTTAGAACGGGGGTCCTACGAGCAGTACTTC. Its translation: CASSLERGSYEQYF.

The gene calls are TRBV6-1 and TRBJ2-7, with 13 bases that match TRBD2. The germline V gene has CDR1 MNHNS and CDR2 SASEGT. This CDR3 comprises 15 residues. The trim removed 5 bases at V and 7 bases at J, leaving 8 bases unmatched. CDR3 sequence: CASSLGLAGAGEQYF. CDR3 coding DNA: TGTGCCAGCAGTTTAGGACTAGCGGGAGCGGGGGAGCAGTACTTC.

The chain uses TRBV7-2 and TRBJ2-2, with 9 nucleotides matching TRBD1. The J segment lost 4 bases and the V segment lost 7 bases, leaving 13 bases of the junction unmatched. The CDR3 sequence is 17 residues long. The germline gives CDR1 SGHTA, CDR2 FQGNSA. The CDR3 sequence is CASTPYRDRESTGELFF. In DNA form, the CDR3 reads TGTGCCAGCACCCCATACCGGGACAGGGAGTCCACCGGGGAGCTGTTTTTT.

The rearrangement uses TRBV7-6 and TRBJ2-3, with unresolved D. The germline V gene encodes CDR1 SGHVS and CDR2 FNYEAQ. This CDR3 spans 13 amino acids. V gave up 2 bases and J gave up 6 bases, with 9 bases separating them. The CDR3 nucleotides are TGTGCCAGCAGCTTACTCGGAAGTGATACGCAGTATTTT. This translates into CASSLLGSDTQYF.

The chain uses TRBV19 and TRBJ2-7; 7 bases match TRBD1. The ends lost 5 bases at V and 0 bases at J; junction bases unmatched: 7. Germline V gene lookup returns CDR1 LNHDA and CDR2 SQIVND (reference sequence). This CDR3 region has 15 residues. In DNA, the CDR3 is TGTGCCAGTAGTTATACAGGGGACCCCTCCTACGAGCAGTACTTC. It codes for CASSYTGDPSYEQYF.

This clone appeared a single time. The genes are TRBV7-9 and TRBJ2-1, with TRBD2 identical over 13 bases. V lost 3 bases to trimming and J lost 12 bases; unmatched junction nucleotides: 11. The CDR3 totals 16 residues. CDR1 is SEHNR and CDR2 is FQNEAQ in the germline V gene (reference sequence). The CDR3 loop is CASSFRLAGGTGGQFF. The CDR3 DNA reads TGTGCCAGCAGCTTCCGACTAGCGGGAGGAACGGGGGGGCAGTTCTTC.

The chain has TRBV7-6 and TRBJ2-1; D is perhaps TRBD2 (5 bases). Germline lookup yields CDR1 SGHVS and CDR2 FNYEAQ. V lost 5 bases and J lost 0, with 11 bases in between. The CDR3 is 15 residues long. The CDR3 spells CASSPRGSSYNEQFF. CDR3 in DNA: TGTGCCAGCAGCCCCCGGGGTTCCTCCTACAATGAGCAGTTCTTC.

The CDR3 sequence: CASSPAGPKVEAFF. For the CDR3, the DNA is TGTGCCAGCAGCCCCGCAGGTCCGAAAGTCGAAGCTTTCTTT. The chain combines TRBV7-6 with TRBJ1-1, with D unclear. CDR3 size: 14 residues. Germline V lookup: CDR1 SGHVS, CDR2 FNYEAQ. V lost 5 bases and J 8 bases, leaving 18 bases between the germline ends.

The genes are TRBV7-9 and TRBJ1-2; 8 nucleotides align to TRBD1. This CDR3 comprises 13 residues. V shed 7 bases and J 3 bases; nucleotides not matched to a gene: 4. CDR1 and CDR2 from the germline V gene are SEHNR and FQNEAQ (reference sequence). The CDR3 DNA sequence: TGTGCCAGCAAACCAGGGGGCGACTATGGCTACACCTTC. Protein sequence: CASKPGGDYGYTF.